This TCR beta chain emerged from a study of blood T cell repertoires in COVID-19. CDR3 length: 16 amino acids. The ends lost 1 base at V and 8 bases at J; junction bases unmatched: 9. Per germline, CDR1 LGHDT and CDR2 YNNKEL (reference sequence). In the original processing: Amplified reference gene primers provided the basis for estimating nucleated cell counts. Data came from immunoSEQ multiplex PCR; TCRdb stores just in-frame clones and leaves some out. The V and J calls and clone size were taken over from that table, and D and trimming were inferred from the DNA. This sample has about 130,000 clones, with about 80% found just once.

V is TRBV3-1 (or the pseudogene TRBV3-2) and J is TRBJ1-4, with 8 bases matching TRBD1. The sequence derives from a woman in her forties or fifties with acute or convalescent COVID-19. Sequenced: peripheral blood. The CDR3 sequence is CASSQVGGGQGEKLFF. The CDR3 DNA sequence: TGTGCCAGCAGCCAAGTCGGGGGCGGACAGGGCGAAAAACTGTTTTTT.